This entry describes one T cell receptor (beta chain). The antigen it binds to is not known. No base-level quality is on record; no much larger clone is a single base apart. TCRbeta CDR3 regions were amplified from genomic DNA by means of the immunoSEQ Assay, a bias-controlled multiplex PCR. The paper's processing steps were these. Nucleated cell counts per sample were estimated from amplification of reference gene primers within the assay. To quantify the absolute abundance of each unique TCRbeta CDR3 rearrangement, sequence reads were collapsed and filtered. For each sample, productive Simpson clonality was calculated by taking the square root of Simpson's diversity index across productive rearrangements. TCRdb stores this immuneACCESS table with in-frame sequences only. Part of the clones is absent; in the studies checked, under half of the shortfall reflects unresolved V genes, and no reason is known for the rest. From that table come the V and J calls and clone size; the DNA was used to work out D and trimming. Recorded for this sample are around 250,000 clones; roughly 80% of them occurred a single time. 3.4% of the sample is taken by the ten largest.

This sample was included in a study of blood T cell repertoires in COVID-19 (dated by TCRdb to 2020 to 2022). With respect to the entire study: Collaborator samples came from the United States, Italy and Spain and covered acute and convalescent phases of COVID-19. Sample metadata almost always included a de-identified subject ID, COVID-19 status, age in years and sex. Subjects who had been exposed to COVID-19, were actively infected with it, or had recovered from it provided the deeply sampled blood TCRbeta repertoires that made up the dataset. The repertoires were released in a freely available public database meant as a resource for research on the immune response to SARS-CoV-2. The prospective study material was composed of cDNA or gDNA derived from T cells, B-cell-depleted T cells, or PBMCs. Where HLA class I and class II types were available, the types were taken from metadata supplied by the sample provider, not from assay-based typing. The samples were drawn from the first 160 participants of the ongoing ImmuneRACE study and from over 950 subjects provided by 6 global collaborators.

The full study reports these points: How much clinical and demographic metadata was included differed by source and by participant, and the metadata was provided uncurated.

Collaborating institutions collected whole blood in K2EDTA tubes following their own protocols. For TCRbeta analysis, collaborator samples were shipped as frozen whole blood, as isolated PBMCs, or as DNA extracted from either sample type. Taken from cysteine to phenylalanine, the CDR3 has 15 residues. The CDR3 DNA has 45 bases and is translated from base 1. V loses 0 bases of germline sequence and J loses 2 bases, and the interval between the two ends is 11 bases. Based on the germline V gene (reference sequence), the CDR1 and CDR2 sequences are SGHKS and YYEKEE. The chain couples TRBV5-5 to TRBJ2-5; the D gene cannot be named for sure. This sequence was found in a woman aged 18-29 years with acute or convalescent COVID-19. The sample consisted of peripheral blood. The DNA sequence follows: TGTGCCAGCAGCTTGGGAAGCGCGATGCAAGAGACCCAGTACTTC. Its coded protein is CASSLGSAMQETQYF.